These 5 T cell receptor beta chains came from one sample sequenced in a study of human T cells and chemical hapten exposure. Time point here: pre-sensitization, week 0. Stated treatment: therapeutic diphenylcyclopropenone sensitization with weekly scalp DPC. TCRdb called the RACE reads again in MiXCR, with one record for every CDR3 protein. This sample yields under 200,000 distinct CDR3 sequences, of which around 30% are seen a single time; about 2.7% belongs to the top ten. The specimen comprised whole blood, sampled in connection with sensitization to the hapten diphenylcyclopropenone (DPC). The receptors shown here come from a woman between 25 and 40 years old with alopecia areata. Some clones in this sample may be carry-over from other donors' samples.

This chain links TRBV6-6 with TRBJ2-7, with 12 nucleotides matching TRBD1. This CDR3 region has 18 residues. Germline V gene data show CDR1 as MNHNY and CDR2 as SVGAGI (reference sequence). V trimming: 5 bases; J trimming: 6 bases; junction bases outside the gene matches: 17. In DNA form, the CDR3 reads TGTGCCAGCAGTCCCACCGGGACAGGGGGCATTATCTCCCTCGAGCAGTACTTC. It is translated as CASSPTGTGGIISLEQYF.

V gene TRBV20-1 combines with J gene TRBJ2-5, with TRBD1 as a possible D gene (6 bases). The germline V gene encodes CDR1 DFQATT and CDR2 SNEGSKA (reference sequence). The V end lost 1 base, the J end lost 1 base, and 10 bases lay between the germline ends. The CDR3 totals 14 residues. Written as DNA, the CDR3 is TGCAGTGCTAGAGTTATGACAGGCCAAGAGACCCAGTACTTC. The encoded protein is CSARVMTGQETQYF.

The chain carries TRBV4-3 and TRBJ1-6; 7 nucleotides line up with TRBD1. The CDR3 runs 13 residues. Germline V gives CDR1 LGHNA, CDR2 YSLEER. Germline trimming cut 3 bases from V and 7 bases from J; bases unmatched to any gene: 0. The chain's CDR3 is CASSQTGNSPLHF. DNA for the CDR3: TGCGCCAGCAGCCAGACAGGGAATTCACCCCTCCACTTT.

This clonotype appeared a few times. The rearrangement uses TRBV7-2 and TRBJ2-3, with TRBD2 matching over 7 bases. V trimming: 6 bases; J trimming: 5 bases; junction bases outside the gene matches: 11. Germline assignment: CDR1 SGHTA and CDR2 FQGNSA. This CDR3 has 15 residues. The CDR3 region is CASSPTAREKDTQYF. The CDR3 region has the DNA TGTGCCAGCAGTCCGACGGCGCGGGAGAAAGATACGCAGTATTTT.

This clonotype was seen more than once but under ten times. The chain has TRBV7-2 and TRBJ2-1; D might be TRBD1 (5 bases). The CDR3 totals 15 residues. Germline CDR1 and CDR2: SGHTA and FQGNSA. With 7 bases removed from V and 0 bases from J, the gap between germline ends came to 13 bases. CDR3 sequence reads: CASNRQSSSYNEQFF. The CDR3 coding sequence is TGTGCCAGCAACCGACAGTCTAGCTCCTACAATGAGCAGTTCTTC.